This TCR beta chain was identified during a study of shared clonotypes between healthy human individuals. The CDR3 is made up of 16 amino acids. Per germline, CDR1 SGHAT and CDR2 FQNNGV. J was trimmed by 2 bases and V by 5 bases; bases with no gene match: 9. Positive CCR7 selection of CD45RO-negative cells yielded the naive CD8 cells, and terminally differentiated effector memory CD45RA+ cells were excluded. The table came from immunoSEQ multiplex PCR; TCRdb's copy has only in-frame clones and leaves some out. The table includes approximately 2,200,000 clones, about 93% detected once. The sample was naive CD8+ T cells from PBMCs. The chain recombines TRBV11-2 with TRBJ2-7, with 10 nucleotides matching TRBD1. This TCR came from a man aged 18 to 30 in good health. Some clones in this sample may be carry-over from other donors' samples. CDR3 coding DNA: TGTGCCAGCAGCCCGATTCGACAGGGGGCCCCCTACGAGCAGTACTTC. Translation gives CASSPIRQGAPYEQYF.